A selection of T cell receptor beta chains follows, all from one sample in a study of T cell clones after liver transplantation. Assay: immunoSEQ multiplex PCR; the TCRdb copy retains only in-frame clones and omits some. This sample has 50,000 to 60,000 clones; 70% occur once, and the top ten carry about 3%. The sample was CD4+ T cells from blood, taken at the 15-month timepoint. These receptors came from a human patient who received a liver transplant. Some T cells may be supplied by the graft donor. The CDR3 runs from the conserved cysteine through the conserved F or W. The D gene is left open where the match is weak. Not all rows give a size; the values are once, few, many and, for expanded clones, a class.

V	J	size	D	CDR3	DNA
TRBV10-2	TRBJ2-5	few	TRBD2	CASNAGLAGQETQYF	TGCGCCAGCAACGCGGGACTAGCGGGACAAGAGACCCAGTACTTC
TRBV28	TRBJ1-5	few	-	CASSLPGVDSNQPQHF	TGTGCCAGCAGTTTGCCGGGGGTTGACTCAAATCAGCCCCAGCATTTT
TRBV5-1	TRBJ2-1	-	TRBD2	CASSLGGLAGHNEQFF	TGCGCCAGCAGCTTGGGAGGACTAGCGGGGCACAATGAGCAGTTCTTC
TRBV10-2	TRBJ1-5	few	-	CASSESGVGSNQPQHF	TGCGCCAGCAGTGAGTCAGGGGTGGGGAGCAATCAGCCCCAGCATTTT
TRBV11-3	TRBJ2-4	-	-	CASSFQDPGRIAKNIQYF	TGTGCCAGCAGCTTCCAGGACCCAGGGAGAATAGCCAAAAACATTCAGTACTTC
TRBV2	TRBJ2-5	-	TRBD2	CASNGGRQETQYF	TGTGCCAGCAACGGGGGGAGACAAGAGACCCAGTACTTC
TRBV29-1	TRBJ2-3	-	TRBD2	CSGLRGGVTDTQYF	TGCAGCGGGCTACGGGGGGGAGTTACAGATACGCAGTATTTT
TRBV2	TRBJ2-5	many	TRBD2	CASTLGLAASETQYF	TGTGCCAGCACGTTGGGACTAGCGGCGAGCGAGACCCAGTACTTC
TRBV19	TRBJ1-4	once	-	CASSIGGVNEKLFF	TGTGCCAGTAGTATAGGTGGGGTTAATGAAAAACTGTTTTTT
TRBV11-2	TRBJ2-1	-	TRBD1	CASSRDRVIGEQFF	TGTGCCAGCAGCCGGGACAGGGTGATCGGTGAGCAGTTCTTC